Presented here are 17 T cell receptor beta chains from one specimen sequenced in a study of response to subunit inactivated influenza vaccine. TCRdb used MiXCR to reprocess the RT-PCR reads, holding one entry per CDR3 protein. The sample has about 620,000 distinct CDR3 sequences, about 12% seen once. The material sequenced was PBMCs from blood, taken on the day of vaccination. These receptors came from a man between 50 and 59 years old who received an inactivated influenza vaccine.

This clonotype appeared many times. The genes are TRBV7-9 and TRBJ1-6; D gene uncertain. The CDR3 contains 16 residues. CDR1 and CDR2 from the germline V gene are SEHNR and FQNEAQ (reference sequence). The V and J ends lost 4 bases and 4 bases respectively, with 14 bases between them. The CDR3 here is CASSSNYHSYNSPLHF. The CDR3 region has the DNA TGTGCCAGCAGCTCAAACTACCACTCGTATAATTCACCCCTCCACTTT.

The chain has TRBV12-3 or TRBV12-4 and TRBJ2-3; a weak D match, TRBD2 (6 bases). This CDR3 contains 14 residues. Trimming shortened V by 7 bases and J by 2 bases, and 13 bases separated the two germline ends. The CDR3 here is CASIPGLYTDTQYF. The CDR3 region has the DNA TGTGCCAGCATCCCGGGACTGTACACAGATACGCAGTATTTT.

Regarding this clonotype: This may arise from a read error, as a much more abundant clone is one base away. The rearrangement links TRBV6-5 to TRBJ2-7, with 8 nucleotides matching TRBD1. V lost 0 bases and J lost 2; bases outside the gene matches: 15. Germline CDR1 is MNHEY and CDR2 is SVGAGI. The CDR3 loop spans 19 amino acids. CDR3 sequence: CASSYSRRTGSRAPYEQYF. The CDR3 bases are TGTGCCAGCAGTTACTCAAGAAGGACAGGGTCTCGGGCCCCCTACGAGCAGTACTTC.

This clonotype was counted a few times. The chain has TRBV6-5 and TRBJ2-1; 9 bases align to TRBD2. The CDR3 covers 16 residues. Germline lookup yields CDR1 MNHEY and CDR2 SVGAGI. The junction had 6 bases not matched to a gene; V was cut back by 2 bases and J by 4 bases. DNA of the CDR3: TGTGCCAGCAGTTACCAGTTTAGCGGGGGATACAATGAGCAGTTCTTC. It is translated as CASSYQFSGGYNEQFF.

This chain uses TRBV24-1 with TRBJ2-5, with 7 bases aligning to TRBD1. Germline loops: CDR1 KGHDR, CDR2 SFDVKD. Trimming removed 3 bases from V and 9 bases from J; junction bases left unmatched: 6. The CDR3 contains 13 residues. This chain's CDR3 is CATSDRRQGPQYF. CDR3 DNA: TGTGCCACCAGTGATCGCCGACAGGGACCCCAGTACTTC.

This clonotype has more than one count but fewer than ten. The V and J genes are TRBV4-3 and TRBJ2-3, with unresolved D. Germline assignment: CDR1 LGHNA and CDR2 YSLEER. This CDR3 contains 15 residues. V lost 3 bases to trimming and J lost 6 bases, with 16 bases between them. CDR3 bases: TGCGCCAGCAGCCAGTCCCAGGCCCCTGGGGATACGCAGTATTTT. It translates to CASSQSQAPGDTQYF.

The chain combines TRBV20-1 with TRBJ2-7, with D perhaps TRBD1 (6 bases). Trimming took off 4 bases at V and 4 bases at J, with 8 bases between the two ends. The CDR3 spans 11 residues. Looked up from germline, CDR1 is DFQATT and CDR2 is SNEGSKA (reference sequence). The CDR3 loop is CSATQGYEQYF. As DNA, the CDR3 is TGCAGTGCTACACAGGGTTACGAGCAGTACTTC.

This clonotype was seen a handful of times. The V gene is TRBV21-1, the J gene TRBJ1-4. TRBV21-1 represents a pseudogene. The CDR3 consists of 14 residues. CDR3 coding DNA: TGTGCCAGCATTAAAAGGGAACCGAGGGAAAAACTGTTTTTT. It specifies CASIKREPREKLFF.

In its sample, this clonotype was seen a few times. CDR3 protein: CASSPPGTSSNEQFF. The CDR3 nucleotides are TGTGCCAGCTCACCTCCCGGGACTAGCTCCAATGAGCAGTTCTTC. The chain recombines TRBV18 with TRBJ2-1; 9 bases align to TRBD2. The germline V gene encodes CDR1 KGHSH and CDR2 LQKENI. The CDR3 covers 15 residues. After removal of 3 bases from V and 6 bases from J, the junction contained 6 bases not matched to a gene.

This clonotype appeared a few times. The chain couples TRBV12-3 or TRBV12-4 to TRBJ2-3; 7 bases align to TRBD2. V lost 1 base and J lost 8; bases outside the gene matches: 9. The length of the CDR3 is 15 residues. Written as DNA, the CDR3 is TGTGCCAGCAGTTTAGGGGGGGGTCGCCTCGGTACGCAGTATTTT. This codes for CASSLGGGRLGTQYF.

This clonotype was seen a handful of times. V and J are TRBV4-2 and TRBJ2-7; 13 bases are a match to TRBD2. The CDR3 has 19 residues. Germline loops: CDR1 LGHNA, CDR2 YNFKEQ. J was trimmed by 2 bases and V by 2 bases; bases with no gene match: 12. Written as DNA, the CDR3 is TGTGCCAGCAGCCAATACGGGACTAGCGGGGTCTCAACCCCCTACGAGCAGTACTTC. It translates to CASSQYGTSGVSTPYEQYF.

The CDR3 region is CASSESWPSYEQYF. The CDR3 DNA reads TGTGCCAGCAGTGAATCATGGCCGTCCTACGAGCAGTACTTC. This rearrangement joins TRBV25-1 to TRBJ2-7; D is undetermined. V lost 1 base to trimming and J lost 1 base, with 8 bases between them. The CDR3 consists of 14 residues. In germline, CDR1 is MGHDK, CDR2 SYGVNS.

The chain has TRBV21-1 and TRBJ2-1; whether TRBD2, the table's D call, matches the DNA was not checked. TRBV21-1 has pseudogene status. This CDR3 is 20 amino acids long. The CDR3 protein is CASSRTQRRKFSLYIYEQFF. CDR3 sequence (DNA): TGTGCCAGCAGCAGAACTCAGCGGAGAAAATTCAGCCTCTACATCTATGAGCAGTTCTTC.

This clonotype was observed a handful of times. The chain couples TRBV6-1 to TRBJ1-4; weak D call: TRBD1 (5 bases). The CDR3 is made up of 13 amino acids. Germline values: CDR1 MNHNS, CDR2 SASEGT. The V and J ends lost 10 bases and 5 bases respectively, with 14 bases between them. CDR3: CATTPYRNEKLFF. The CDR3 bases are TGTGCCACTACACCGTACAGGAATGAAAAACTGTTTTTT.

This clonotype turned up a few times. This CDR3 reads CASSPFAADTQYF. CDR3 bases: TGTGCCAGCTCACCATTCGCTGCAGATACGCAGTATTTT. The chain links TRBV18 to TRBJ2-3, with D unresolved. Trimming removed 2 bases at V and 4 bases at J, with 7 bases between. CDR3 length: 13 residues. Germline lookup yields CDR1 KGHSH and CDR2 LQKENI.

This chain links TRBV10-3 with TRBJ2-5; TRBD1 matches 10 bases. The CDR3 covers 16 residues. After removal of 3 bases from V and 5 bases from J, the junction contained 9 bases not matched to a gene. Germline CDR1 reads ENHRY; CDR2 reads SYGVKD. The CDR3 nucleotides are TGTGCCATCAGTGACTCCGGGACAGGGGCTAAGGAGACCCAGTACTTC. It specifies CAISDSGTGAKETQYF.

This clonotype turned up a few times. The V gene is TRBV28, the J gene TRBJ2-2; D unclear. CDR3 length equals 17 residues. Germline CDR1 reads MDHEN; CDR2 reads SYDVKM. V was pared by 2 bases and J by 0 bases, with 13 bases between. In DNA, the CDR3 is TGTGCCAGCAGTTTAATTTTGCCACGAGCGAACACCGGGGAGCTGTTTTTT. Protein sequence: CASSLILPRANTGELFF.